The 27 T cell receptor beta chains below come from one sample, sequenced in a study of identical twins. Each CDR3 protein gets one entry after TCRdb re-called the 5' RACE reads with MiXCR. The repertoire consists of more than 600,000 distinct CDR3 sequences, with 15% to 20% occurring once and the leading ten covering 10% to 15%. These data were also filed under a second study, of T cells expressing NK-cell markers.

The sequencing input was PBMCs. These receptors were collected from a woman between 18 and 30 years old in good health.

This clonotype was counted ten times or more. The V gene is TRBV6-2 or TRBV6-3, the J gene TRBJ2-2; TRBD2 is a possible D gene (5 bases). Trimming stripped 2 bases from V and 4 bases from J, with 14 bases between. Germline V gene sequence: CDR1 MNHEY, CDR2 SVGEGT. The CDR3 spans 16 residues. CDR3 nucleotides: TGTGCCAGCAGTTACCGGGGAGCTACTGGCACCGGGGAGCTGTTTTTT. Its protein is CASSYRGATGTGELFF.

The J gene is TRBJ2-1, the V gene TRBV7-9; tentatively, D is TRBD1 (5 bases). Germline CDR1 and CDR2: SEHNR and FQNEAQ (reference sequence). This CDR3 is 15 amino acids long. The V end lost 1 base, the J end lost 4 bases, and 11 bases lay between the germline ends. This CDR3 is CASSLDIKGYNEQFF. The CDR3 DNA follows: TGTGCCAGCAGCTTAGATATAAAGGGGTACAATGAGCAGTTCTTC.

The chain uses TRBV12-3 or TRBV12-4 and TRBJ2-4; D remains unclear. This CDR3 has 19 amino acids. Trimming removed 2 bases at V and 8 bases at J, with 28 bases between. The CDR3 loop reads CASSLRLRRGMLSPDIQYF. In DNA form, the CDR3 reads TGTGCCAGCAGTTTAAGGCTTCGGCGTGGGATGTTGAGCCCCGACATTCAGTACTTC.

The J gene is TRBJ2-7, the V gene TRBV9; 8 bases map to TRBD1. With V trimmed by 7 bases and J by 4 bases, 13 bases remained unmatched. Germline V CDR1 and CDR2: SGDLS, YYNGEE. CDR3 size: 15 residues. CDR3 sequence (DNA): TGTGCCAGCGCTCCCGGACAGGGCTTAGGGTACGAGCAGTACTTC. It encodes CASAPGQGLGYEQYF.

The chain couples TRBV6-5 to TRBJ2-3; D is uncertain. Trimming removed 2 bases from V and 1 base from J, with 10 bases in between. The CDR3 is 15 residues long. Germline assignment: CDR1 MNHEY and CDR2 SVGAGI. The CDR3 reads CASSYAISRTDTQYF. DNA for the CDR3: TGTGCCAGCAGTTACGCAATTTCTCGCACAGATACGCAGTATTTT.

The chain joins TRBV10-3 to TRBJ2-7; D may be TRBD2 (6 bases). CDR1 ENHRY and CDR2 SYGVKD come from the germline V gene. V gave up 10 bases and J gave up 6 bases, with 19 bases separating them. The CDR3 loop spans 13 amino acids. CDR3 residues: CATGATSASEQYF. CDR3 DNA sequence: TGTGCCACCGGAGCGACTAGTGCGTCCGAGCAGTACTTC.

This clonotype has more than one count but fewer than ten. V usage is TRBV24-1 and J usage is TRBJ2-7; unclear D gene. The CDR3 covers 16 residues. Germline CDR1 and CDR2: KGHDR and SFDVKD. V was pared by 3 bases and J by 2 bases, with 16 bases between. Here the CDR3 DNA reads TGTGCCACCAGTGATGAACAAGTGGAAATAGCCTACGAGCAGTACTTC. Translating gives CATSDEQVEIAYEQYF.

This clonotype was seen a handful of times. The chain employs TRBV30 and TRBJ2-7; D call uncertain. Germline CDR1 is GTSNPN and CDR2 is SVGIG (reference sequence). V was pared by 7 bases and J by 5 bases, with 15 bases between. CDR3 size: 12 residues. The CDR3 region has the DNA TGTGCCTCCAGCACCGAGTTCCACGAGCAGTACTTC. This codes for CASSTEFHEQYF.

The chain has TRBV12-3 or TRBV12-4 and TRBJ2-5; D possibly corresponds to TRBD1 (6 bases). Trimming took 7 bases from V and 1 from J, leaving 10 bases between them. The CDR3 is 13 residues long. The CDR3 loop is CASTSDSQETQYF. CDR3 DNA sequence: TGTGCCAGCACCTCGGACAGCCAAGAGACCCAGTACTTC.

The chain links TRBV5-4 to TRBJ2-1, with 7 bases that match TRBD2. The CDR3 contains 15 residues. Germline V gene lookup returns CDR1 SGHNT and CDR2 YYREEE (reference sequence). V dropped 0 bases and J dropped 7; count of bases not matched to a gene: 7. The CDR3: CASSLGISGLNEQFF. The CDR3 DNA reads as TGTGCCAGCAGCTTGGGGATTAGCGGGCTTAATGAGCAGTTCTTC.

This clonotype was seen at least ten times. J is TRBJ2-3 and V is TRBV29-1; D is undetermined. The germline gives CDR1 SQVTM, CDR2 ANQGSEA. The CDR3 totals 15 residues. V was cut by 2 bases and J by 3 bases, with 15 bases left in between. The CDR3 bases are TGCAGCGTTGAAATCAACAGCCTAACTACAGATACGCAGTATTTT. Protein product: CSVEINSLTTDTQYF.

The genes are TRBV7-2 and TRBJ1-5; D is unresolved. Germline assignment: CDR1 SGHTA and CDR2 FQGNSA. V gave up 1 base and J gave up 2 bases, with 9 bases separating them. The CDR3 totals 15 residues. The CDR3 here is CASSLVGAGNQPQHF. The CDR3 DNA is TGTGCCAGCAGCTTAGTGGGCGCTGGCAATCAGCCCCAGCATTTT. Drawing the rest from reference TRBV7-2 and TRBJ1-5, the complete variable domain is GAGVSQSPSNKVTEKGKDVELRCDPISGHTALYWYRQSLGQGLEFLIYFQGNSAPDKSGLPSDRFSAERTGGSVSTLTIQRTQQEDSAVYLCASSLVGAGNQPQHFGDGTRLSIL.

V and J are TRBV7-8 and TRBJ2-1; D is perhaps TRBD2 (6 bases). The V and J ends lost 3 bases and 4 bases respectively, with 13 bases between them. The CDR3 has 15 residues. The germline V gene has CDR1 SGHVS and CDR2 FQNEAQ. CDR3 protein: CASSFRLESYNEQFF. Here the CDR3 DNA reads TGTGCCAGCAGCTTCAGACTAGAGAGTTACAATGAGCAGTTCTTC. Full variable domain (remainder filled in from reference TRBV7-8 and TRBJ2-1): GAGVSQSPRYKVAKRGQDVALRCDPISGHVSLFWYQQALGQGPEFLTYFQNEAQLDKSGLPSDRFFAERPEGSVSTLKIQRTQQEDSAVYLCASSFRLESYNEQFFGPGTRLTVL.

The genes are TRBV5-1 and TRBJ1-1; D is uncertain. The CDR3 sequence is 15 residues long. Trimming took off 1 base at V and 0 bases at J, with 10 bases between the two ends. The germline CDR1 and CDR2 sequences are SGHRS and YFSETQ. The CDR3 region has the DNA TGCGCCAGCAGCTTGTTTTCAGACTTGAACACTGAAGCTTTCTTT. Encoded protein: CASSLFSDLNTEAFF.

This chain joins TRBV27 and TRBJ2-2; D may correspond to TRBD1 or TRBD2 (5 bases each). From germline, CDR1 is MNHEY and CDR2 SMNVEV (reference sequence). With 6 bases removed from V and 4 bases from J, the gap between germline ends came to 21 bases. CDR3 length: 17 residues. CDR3 nucleotides: TGTGCCAGCAGGCGTGGGACCCCCATCGGTAGCACCGGGGAGCTGTTTTTT. It is translated as CASRRGTPIGSTGELFF.

This clonotype was detected only a few times. At one end the junction does not follow the germline gene, possibly because of a read error. The chain couples TRBV12-3 or TRBV12-4 to TRBJ2-5; 8 bases align to TRBD2. CDR3 length: 11 residues. CDR3 bases: TGTGCCAGCACCCATAGGACTAGCCAGATCTTC. Translated, it gives CASTHRTSQIF.

The chain combines TRBV11-2 with TRBJ2-2; 14 bases match TRBD2. Germline CDR1 is SGHAT and CDR2 is FQNNGV. The CDR3 is 17 amino acids. V lost 5 bases and J lost 7; bases outside the gene matches: 9. In DNA form, the CDR3 reads TGTGCCAGCAGCCCCGCGACTAGCGGGGGGGGCGGCGGGGAGCTGTTTTTT. Residues: CASSPATSGGGGGELFF.

The sample holds a few counts of this clonotype. The J gene is TRBJ2-1, the V gene TRBV5-1; 9 positions match TRBD2. This CDR3 has 16 amino acids. Unmatched junction bases numbered 7, after V lost 1 base and J lost 5 bases. The V gene's germline CDR1 is SGHRS and CDR2 YFSETQ. CDR3 bases: TGCGCCAGCAGCTTGATTGGGACTAGCCAACACAATGAGCAGTTCTTC. Protein sequence: CASSLIGTSQHNEQFF.

The V call is TRBV20-1, the J call TRBJ2-1, with D possibly being TRBD2 (5 bases). Germline V gene lookup returns CDR1 DFQATT and CDR2 SNEGSKA (reference sequence). Deletions cut 3 bases from V and 0 bases from J, with 12 bases between. The length of the CDR3 is 15 residues. CDR3 bases: TGCAGTGCTAGTTCTTGGGAGAGCTCCTACAATGAGCAGTTCTTC. Protein product: CSASSWESSYNEQFF.

The J gene is TRBJ2-1, the V gene TRBV28; 8 bases are shared with TRBD2. CDR3 length: 13 amino acids. The J segment lost 6 bases and the V segment lost 5 bases, leaving 3 bases of the junction unmatched. Germline CDR1 is MDHEN and CDR2 is SYDVKM. CDR3 protein: CASSRTSINEQFF. The CDR3 nucleotides read TGTGCCAGCAGTCGGACTAGCATCAATGAGCAGTTCTTC.

The V gene is TRBV29-1, the J gene TRBJ1-2; D gene uncertain. Germline values: CDR1 SQVTM, CDR2 ANQGSEA. The CDR3 contains 12 residues. Trimming took off 5 bases at V and 3 bases at J, with 10 bases between the two ends. The CDR3 reads CSVPGLDYGYTF. CDR3 in DNA: TGCAGCGTTCCCGGACTGGACTATGGCTACACCTTC.

Only a few counts were recorded for this clonotype. The rearrangement uses TRBV6-4 and TRBJ2-2; D is uncertain. Per the germline V gene, CDR1 is MRHNA and CDR2 is SNTAGT. CDR3 size: 14 residues. Trimming pared 3 bases from V and 3 bases from J, leaving 8 bases between. The chain's CDR3 is CASSETPDTGELFF. The DNA of the CDR3 is TGTGCCAGCAGTGAGACGCCAGACACCGGGGAGCTGTTTTTT.

This clonotype was seen only a few times. V usage is TRBV7-2 and J usage is TRBJ2-1, with 12 bases identical to TRBD1. The CDR3 has 16 residues. CDR1 is SGHTA, CDR2 FQGNSA, per germline. V lost 0 bases and J lost 7; bases outside the gene matches: 4. The CDR3: CASSLAGQGARNEQFF. The DNA for the CDR3 is TGTGCCAGCAGCTTAGCGGGACAGGGGGCTCGGAATGAGCAGTTCTTC.

This clonotype was seen more than once but under ten times. The J gene is TRBJ1-4, the V gene TRBV20-1; the D gene is possibly TRBD1 (6 bases). V was shortened by 6 bases and J by 8 bases, with 16 bases between the two germline ends. Per the germline V gene, CDR1 is DFQATT and CDR2 is SNEGSKA (reference sequence). CDR3 size: 13 residues. The CDR3 coding sequence is TGCAGTGCCAAACAGGGAAGAGAAGAAAAACTGTTTTTT. Protein product: CSAKQGREEKLFF.

This clonotype has only a few counts. This chain joins TRBV7-9 and TRBJ1-2; D not certain. CDR1 is SEHNR, CDR2 FQNEAQ, per germline (reference sequence). The CDR3 has 12 amino acids. The V gene lost 1 base and the J gene lost 8 bases, with 8 bases spanning the gap. The CDR3 is CASSLEARGYTF. DNA for the CDR3: TGTGCCAGCAGCTTAGAGGCTCGGGGCTACACCTTC.

The genes are TRBV3-1 and TRBJ2-1; TRBD2 agrees at 8 bases. The ends lost 5 bases at V and 0 bases at J; junction bases unmatched: 3. The CDR3 sequence is 15 residues long. The germline gives CDR1 LGHDT, CDR2 YNNKEL (reference sequence). The CDR3, as DNA: TGTGCCAGCAGCATACTAGCGGACTCCTACAATGAGCAGTTCTTC. Translated, it gives CASSILADSYNEQFF.

This clonotype turned up a few times. The chain recombines TRBV9 with TRBJ1-1; D ambiguous. Germline CDR1 is SGDLS and CDR2 is YYNGEE. The germline V and J ends were trimmed by 7 bases and 8 bases, with 12 bases remaining between them. The CDR3 length is 11 residues. For the CDR3, the DNA is TGTGCCAGCGGCGGTTCAGAAGAAGCTTTCTTT. Its protein product is CASGGSEEAFF. The full variable domain, with the rest looked up from reference TRBV9 and TRBJ1-1, is DSGVTQTPKHLITATGQRVTLRCSPRSGDLSVYWYQQSLDQGLQFLIQYYNGEERAKGNILERFSAQQFPDLHSELNLSSLELGDSALYFCASGGSEEAFFGQGTRLTVV.